This T cell receptor beta chain was profiled in a study of identical twins. This CDR3 spans 15 amino acids. Trimming stripped 6 bases from V and 2 bases from J, with 16 bases between. In germline, CDR1 is MDHEN, CDR2 SYDVKM. Template switching created a universal primer site, and the cDNA included unique molecular identifiers. A single record per CDR3 protein comes from TCRdb applying MiXCR to the 5' RACE reads. In the table there are 500,000 or so distinct CDR3 sequences, 14% of which are singletons. This same sample was also part of a study on yellow fever vaccine responses in identical twins.

The chain joins TRBV28 to TRBJ1-2; weak D call: TRBD1 (5 bases). The sequencing input was CD4+ T cells sorted from blood. The receptor comes from a woman under 30 in good health. The CDR3 nucleotides are TGTGCCAGCAGCACCCTATGGGGCCCAAACTATGGCTACACCTTC. This gives the protein CASSTLWGPNYGYTF.